This T cell receptor beta chain was obtained from a study of identical twins. The study, taken as a whole, reports: A cross-sectional statistical analysis, not follow-up of the same donors, supported the conclusions. Invariant MAIT and iNKT cells are populations that could partly confound zero-insertion analyses.

The CDR3 consists of 14 residues. CDR1 and CDR2 from the germline V gene are MGHDK and SYGVNS. V was shortened by 0 bases and J by 2 bases, with 8 bases between the two germline ends. Healthy Caucasians, and only they, were the donors. The sample holds a few counts of this clonotype. Its antigen is unknown. TCRdb processed the 5' RACE reads anew with MiXCR; each CDR3 protein has one entry. The repertoire has 650,000 to 750,000 distinct CDR3 sequences, 21% of them found once; the top ten carry roughly 4%. In addition, the sample was reused for a study of T cells expressing NK-cell markers. From that report: HCMV specificity was not established for the expanded NKG2C+ T cell clones.

Material for sequencing was PBMCs. The origin of this receptor is a woman younger than 35 in good health. The rearrangement joins TRBV25-1 to TRBJ2-7; D is unclear. CDR3 protein: CASSEYVPTYEQYF. The CDR3 nucleotides are TGTGCCAGCAGTGAATATGTCCCCACCTACGAGCAGTACTTC.